This T cell receptor beta chain is drawn from a study of blood T cell repertoires in COVID-19. During active infection, Seattle patients enrolled and were then monitored through disease. The J segment lost 3 bases and the V segment lost 3 bases, leaving 4 bases of the junction unmatched. Germline CDR1 is SGHRS and CDR2 is YFSETQ. The CDR3 length is 16 residues. Original processing notes: Reference gene primers were amplified, and this amplification served to estimate nucleated cell counts. Here immunoSEQ multiplex PCR was the method, and the copy in TCRdb shows in-frame clones only, minus some. The V and J calls and clone size were taken over from that table, and D and trimming were inferred from the DNA. The sample carries fewer than 600,000 clones, roughly 89% recorded once.

The clonotype comes from a man younger than 35 with COVID-19, enrolled during active disease. The sample taken for sequencing was peripheral blood. This sequence joins TRBV5-1 and TRBJ2-2, with 11 bases that match TRBD2. The CDR3 reads CASSWQGLADTGELFF. CDR3 in DNA: TGCGCCAGCAGCTGGCAGGGACTAGCGGACACCGGGGAGCTGTTTTTT. Combining the CDR3 with reference TRBV5-1 and TRBJ2-2 gives the whole variable domain KAGVTQTPRYLIKTRGQQVTLSCSPISGHRSVSWYQQTPGQGLQFLFEYFSETQRNKGNFPGRFSGRQFSNSRSEMNVSTLELGDSALYLCASSWQGLADTGELFFGEGSRLTVL.